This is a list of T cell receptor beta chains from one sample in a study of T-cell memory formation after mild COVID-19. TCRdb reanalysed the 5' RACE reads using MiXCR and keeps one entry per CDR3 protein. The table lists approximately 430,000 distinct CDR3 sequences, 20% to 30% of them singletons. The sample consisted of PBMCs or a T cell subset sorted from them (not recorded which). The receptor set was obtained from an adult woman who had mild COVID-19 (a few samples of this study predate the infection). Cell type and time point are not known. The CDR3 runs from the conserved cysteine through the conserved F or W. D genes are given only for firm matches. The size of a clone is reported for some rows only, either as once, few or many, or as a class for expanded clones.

CDR3: CASSLVQGDEQFF; DNA: TGCGCCAGCAGCTTGGTCCAGGGAGATGAGCAGTTCTTC; J: TRBJ2-1; D: -; V: TRBV5-1; size: few
CDR3: CASSPWGLAGEKQYF; DNA: TGTGCCAGCAGTCCGTGGGGACTAGCGGGAGAGAAGCAGTACTTC; J: TRBJ2-7; D: TRBD2; V: TRBV12-3/TRBV12-4; size: few
CDR3: CASSVGTSGSWWSSSYEQYF; DNA: TGTGCCAGCAGCGTTGGGACTAGCGGGAGTTGGTGGTCATCCTCCTACGAGCAGTACTTC; J: TRBJ2-7; D: TRBD2; V: TRBV11-2; size: -
CDR3: CASSLDGLAGGGYEQYF; DNA: TGTGCCAGCAGCTTGGATGGACTAGCGGGAGGCGGGTACGAGCAGTACTTC; J: TRBJ2-7; D: TRBD2; V: TRBV5-6; size: -
CDR3: CATSEGGFRETQYF; DNA: TGTGCCACCAGTGAAGGGGGTTTTCGAGAGACCCAGTACTTC; J: TRBJ2-5; D: -; V: TRBV24-1; size: -
CDR3: CASSRSGPSRQETQYF; DNA: TGCGCCAGCAGCAGGTCAGGGCCCTCGAGGCAAGAGACCCAGTACTTC; J: TRBJ2-5; D: -; V: TRBV5-1; size: -
CDR3: CAIPGQITYEQYF; DNA: TGTGCCATCCCGGGACAGATAACTTACGAGCAGTACTTC; J: TRBJ2-7; D: TRBD1; V: TRBV7-9; size: few
CDR3: CASSPNPGPQETQYF; DNA: TGTGCCAGCTCACCAAACCCCGGACCCCAAGAGACCCAGTACTTC; J: TRBJ2-5; D: -; V: TRBV18; size: -
CDR3: CASSREPGKENTQYF; DNA: TGTGCCAGCAGCCGCGAACCGGGAAAGGAGAATACGCAGTATTTT; J: TRBJ2-3; D: -; V: TRBV7-8; size: -
CDR3: CSAASGGASEQYF; DNA: TGCAGTGCTGCCAGCGGGGGGGCGTCCGAGCAGTACTTC; J: TRBJ2-7; D: TRBD2; V: TRBV20-1; size: -
CDR3: CASTNAARVYGYTF; DNA: TGTGCCAGTACCAACGCGGCCAGGGTATATGGCTACACCTTC; J: TRBJ1-2; D: -; V: TRBV19; size: few
CDR3: CASSRSRGGPRNEQFF; DNA: TGTGCCAGCAGTCGATCGCGGGGGGGCCCAAGGAATGAGCAGTTCTTC; J: TRBJ2-1; D: TRBD2; V: TRBV12-3/TRBV12-4; size: -
CDR3: CSVDIGWDTQYF; DNA: TGCAGCGTTGACATTGGTTGGGATACGCAGTATTTT; J: TRBJ2-3; D: -; V: TRBV29-1; size: few
CDR3: CASSFSGRSLDTQYF; DNA: TGTGCCAGCAGCTTTAGCGGGAGGTCCCTAGATACGCAGTATTTT; J: TRBJ2-3; D: TRBD2; V: TRBV5-6; size: few
CDR3: CASSTLGEAEQFF; DNA: TGTGCCAGCAGCACGCTAGGGGAGGCTGAGCAGTTCTTC; J: TRBJ2-1; D: -; V: TRBV14; size: -
CDR3: CATSDLPSVGTDTQYF; DNA: TGTGCCACCAGTGATTTGCCAAGCGTCGGCACGGATACGCAGTATTTT; J: TRBJ2-3; D: -; V: TRBV24-1; size: -
CDR3: CASSPGRGRGTEAFF; DNA: TGTGCCAGCTCACCAGGTCGGGGGCGCGGTACTGAAGCTTTCTTT; J: TRBJ1-1; D: -; V: TRBV18; size: -
CDR3: CASSEYSGSDQPQHF; DNA: TGTGCCAGCAGTGAATATTCTGGGAGCGATCAGCCCCAGCATTTT; J: TRBJ1-5; D: -; V: TRBV25-1; size: -
CDR3: CASSQLWDSAYEQYF; DNA: TGCGCCAGCAGTCAATTATGGGACTCCGCCTACGAGCAGTACTTC; J: TRBJ2-7; D: -; V: TRBV23-1; size: -
CDR3: CASSLSGRINQPQHF; DNA: TGTGCCAGCAGTCTCTCGGGACGGATAAATCAGCCCCAGCATTTT; J: TRBJ1-5; D: -; V: TRBV2; size: -
CDR3: CAISEGGGLAGETQYF; DNA: TGTGCCATCAGTGAGGGAGGAGGTCTAGCGGGAGAGACCCAGTACTTC; J: TRBJ2-5; D: TRBD2; V: TRBV10-3; size: -
CDR3: CASSPTGRQETQYF; DNA: TGTGCCAGCAGCCCCACGGGACGGCAAGAGACCCAGTACTTC; J: TRBJ2-5; D: -; V: TRBV5-6; size: few
CDR3: CASSQEQGTITSYEQYF; DNA: TGTGCCAGCAGCCAGGAACAGGGAACTATCACGAGTTACGAGCAGTACTTC; J: TRBJ2-7; D: -; V: TRBV4-2; size: few
CDR3: CASSDRDRGGTEAFF; DNA: TGTGCCAGCAGTGACCGAGACAGGGGCGGGACTGAAGCTTTCTTT; J: TRBJ1-1; D: TRBD1; V: TRBV2; size: few
CDR3: CASSWDRARGYEQYF; DNA: TGCGCCAGCAGCTGGGACAGGGCCCGGGGCTACGAGCAGTACTTC; J: TRBJ2-7; D: TRBD1; V: TRBV5-1; size: -
CDR3: CSAREWTSNGYTF; DNA: TGCAGTGCTAGAGAGTGGACCTCCAATGGCTACACCTTC; J: TRBJ1-2; D: -; V: TRBV20-1; size: -
CDR3: CATPDREGYGYTF; DNA: TGTGCCACCCCGGACAGGGAGGGGTATGGCTACACCTTC; J: TRBJ1-2; D: TRBD1; V: TRBV11-2; size: -
CDR3: CSATDRFATEAFF; DNA: TGCAGCGCCACCGACAGGTTCGCCACTGAAGCTTTCTTT; J: TRBJ1-1; D: -; V: TRBV29-1; size: -
CDR3: CASSLRLPDNEQFF; DNA: TGTGCCAGCAGTTTACGGCTACCTGACAATGAGCAGTTCTTC; J: TRBJ2-1; D: -; V: TRBV27; size: many
CDR3: CASRDLAGKANYGYTF; DNA: TGTGCCAGCAGGGACCTGGCAGGGAAGGCTAACTATGGCTACACCTTC; J: TRBJ1-2; D: -; V: TRBV6-5; size: -
CDR3: CASSWTGHKETQYF; DNA: TGCGCCAGCAGCTGGACAGGACATAAAGAGACCCAGTACTTC; J: TRBJ2-5; D: TRBD1; V: TRBV5-1; size: -
CDR3: CASSQGGRGGTEAFF; DNA: TGTGCCAGCAGCCAAGGGGGCAGAGGAGGGACTGAAGCTTTCTTT; J: TRBJ1-1; D: -; V: TRBV14; size: -
CDR3: CAIGSGTGGNYGYTF; DNA: TGTGCCATCGGATCCGGGACAGGGGGCAACTATGGCTACACCTTC; J: TRBJ1-2; D: TRBD1; V: TRBV10-3; size: few
CDR3: CASRKTAGGEQFF; DNA: TGTGCCAGCAGGAAGACAGCGGGAGGGGAGCAGTTCTTC; J: TRBJ2-1; D: TRBD2; V: TRBV27; size: -
CDR3: CASSFSGLAGLPWDTQYF; DNA: TGTGCCAGCAGCTTTTCGGGGCTAGCGGGGCTCCCCTGGGATACGCAGTATTTT; J: TRBJ2-3; D: TRBD2; V: TRBV7-2; size: -
CDR3: CASSPPVGGELFF; DNA: TGTGCCAGCAGCCCCCCGGTTGGCGGGGAGCTGTTTTTT; J: TRBJ2-2; D: -; V: TRBV4-2; size: -
CDR3: CASSPMGQGATYEQYF; DNA: TGTGCCAGCAGTCCCATGGGACAGGGAGCGACCTACGAGCAGTACTTC; J: TRBJ2-7; D: TRBD1; V: TRBV6-2/TRBV6-3; size: few
CDR3: CASSQGLWEPQHF; DNA: TGTGCCAGCAGCCAGGGCTTGTGGGAGCCCCAGCATTTT; J: TRBJ1-5; D: -; V: TRBV11-1; size: -
CDR3: CASSFFSGTGFYEQYF; DNA: TGTGCCAGCAGCTTCTTCTCCGGGACAGGGTTCTACGAGCAGTACTTC; J: TRBJ2-7; D: TRBD1; V: TRBV7-2; size: once
CDR3: CASSRNNQGAYSYEQYF; DNA: TGTGCCAGCTCACGTAATAACCAGGGGGCTTACTCCTACGAGCAGTACTTC; J: TRBJ2-7; D: TRBD1; V: TRBV18; size: many